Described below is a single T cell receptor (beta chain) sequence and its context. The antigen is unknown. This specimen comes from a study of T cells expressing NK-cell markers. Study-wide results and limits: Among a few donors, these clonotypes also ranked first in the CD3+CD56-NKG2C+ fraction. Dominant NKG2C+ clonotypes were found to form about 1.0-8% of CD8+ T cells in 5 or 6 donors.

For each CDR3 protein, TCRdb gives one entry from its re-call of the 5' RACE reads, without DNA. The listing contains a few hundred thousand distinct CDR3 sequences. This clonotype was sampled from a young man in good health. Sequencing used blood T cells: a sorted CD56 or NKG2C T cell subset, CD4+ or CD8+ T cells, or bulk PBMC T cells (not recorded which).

The CDR3 loop is CSVPNHGVNSPLHF. The rearrangement joins TRBV29-1 to TRBJ1-6. Germline V gives CDR1 SQVTM, CDR2 ANQGSEA. CDR3 size: 14 residues.